Listed below are T cell receptor beta chains from one sample, sequenced in a study of blood T cell repertoires in COVID-19. Libraries were prepared by immunoSEQ multiplex PCR; TCRdb keeps only in-frame clonotypes and omits some of them. Of some 140,000 clones in the sample, around 81% were seen once. Specimen: peripheral blood. The receptor set was obtained from a human donor in a cohort sampled during active COVID-19. Both conserved end residues are part of each CDR3. D genes are given only for firm matches. Not every row has a clone size; where given, it reads once, few, many or a size class.

clone size	D gene	V gene	J gene	CDR3 protein	CDR3 DNA
.	.	TRBV4-1	TRBJ1-2	CASSPSSTPGVRYTF	TGCGCCAGCAGCCCATCCTCGACTCCGGGGGTACGCTACACCTTC
.	.	TRBV6-5	TRBJ2-3	CASSYRGGDTQYF	TGTGCCAGCAGTTACAGGGGTGGGGATACGCAGTATTTT
.	.	TRBV19	TRBJ1-1	CASSFRQEREAFF	TGTGCCAGTAGTTTCCGACAGGAGAGGGAAGCTTTCTTT
.	TRBD2	TRBV30	TRBJ2-7	CAHQPGLGLSEQYF	TGTGCCCACCAACCGGGACTAGGTTTGAGCGAGCAGTACTTC
.	.	TRBV14	TRBJ1-5	CASSSTGNQPQHF	TGTGCCAGCAGCTCGACGGGAAATCAGCCCCAGCATTTT
.	TRBD1	TRBV19	TRBJ2-6	CASRRGLGPTPLTF	TGTGCCAGTCGTAGGGGGCTGGGGCCAACTCCCCTGACTTTC
few	TRBD1	TRBV10-2	TRBJ1-1	CASRSDRGRPEAFF	TGCGCCAGCAGATCGGACAGGGGGCGGCCTGAAGCTTTCTTT
.	TRBD1	TRBV6-5	TRBJ2-3	CASSSTGGTDTQYF	TGTGCCAGCAGTTCGACAGGGGGAACAGATACGCAGTATTTT
.	.	TRBV6-5	TRBJ1-2	CASSKQASGYTF	TGTGCCAGCAGTAAACAGGCCTCTGGCTACACCTTC
.	TRBD1	TRBV7-3	TRBJ1-1	CASSTHSTGVRTEAFF	TGTGCCAGCAGCACCCACTCCACAGGGGTCAGGACTGAAGCTTTCTTT
.	TRBD1	TRBV2	TRBJ1-6	CASSAEGQGNSPLHF	TGTGCCAGCAGTGCTGAGGGACAGGGGAATTCACCCCTCCACTTT
.	.	TRBV19	TRBJ1-4	CASSAGRGEKLFF	TGTGCCAGTAGCGCGGGGCGGGGTGAAAAACTGTTTTTT
few	TRBD1	TRBV6-6	TRBJ1-2	CASGGQGALGYTF	TGTGCCAGCGGGGGACAGGGGGCGTTAGGCTACACCTTC
.	TRBD1	TRBV19	TRBJ1-2	CASSIVPGQGEGRNGYTF	TGTGCCAGTAGTATCGTTCCTGGACAGGGCGAAGGGCGAAATGGCTACACCTTC
.	.	TRBV7-9	TRBJ2-3	CASSLEEGAQYF	TGTGCCAGCAGCTTAGAAGAAGGGGCGCAGTATTTT
few	.	TRBV13	TRBJ1-4	CASSLDSATNEKLFF	TGTGCCAGCAGCTTGGACAGTGCGACTAATGAAAAACTGTTTTTT
.	TRBD1	TRBV30	TRBJ1-4	CAWTSGTDNEKLFF	TGTGCCTGGACCTCCGGGACAGATAATGAAAAACTGTTTTTT
.	.	TRBV10-3	TRBJ2-3	CAITLSGGPTDTQYF	TGTGCCATCACCTTATCCGGGGGGCCCACAGATACGCAGTATTTT
.	TRBD2	TRBV2	TRBJ2-5	CASCIPGGRQETQYF	TGTGCCAGCTGTATTCCGGGGGGAAGACAAGAGACCCAGTACTTC
.	TRBD1	TRBV5-8	TRBJ1-5	CASSWARQGARGYSNQPQHF	TGTGCCAGCAGCTGGGCCCGACAGGGGGCAAGGGGTTATAGCAATCAGCCCCAGCATTTT
.	.	TRBV2	TRBJ1-6	CASSEVGRGSPLHF	TGTGCCAGCAGTGAAGTAGGAAGGGGTTCACCCCTCCACTTT
.	.	TRBV28	TRBJ1-2	CASSSNYGYTF	TGTGCCAGCAGCTCTAACTATGGCTACACCTTC
.	TRBD1	TRBV19	TRBJ2-1	CASSIGGGAGNEQFF	TGTGCCAGTAGTATAGGAGGGGGCGCCGGGAATGAGCAGTTCTTC
few	TRBD1	TRBV14	TRBJ1-2	CASSPGQGASYGYTF	TGTGCCAGCAGCCCTGGACAGGGGGCGAGCTATGGCTACACCTTC
.	TRBD1	TRBV6-1	TRBJ2-4	CASSEAPLTGQGATKNIQYF	TGTGCCAGCAGTGAAGCCCCCCTGACGGGACAGGGGGCCACCAAAAACATTCAGTACTTC
few	TRBD2	TRBV27	TRBJ2-3	CASSILAGRTDTQYF	TGTGCCAGCAGTATACTAGCGGGCCGCACAGATACGCAGTATTTT
.	.	TRBV9	TRBJ2-5	CASSPPGGHIQETQYF	TGTGCCAGCAGCCCTCCCGGGGGGCACATCCAAGAGACCCAGTACTTC
.	TRBD1	TRBV11-2	TRBJ2-1	CASSFYLTGDDEQFF	TGTGCCAGCAGCTTCTATCTTACAGGGGACGATGAGCAGTTCTTC
.	TRBD1	TRBV28	TRBJ1-5	CASSLIRGHSNQPQHF	TGTGCCAGCAGTTTAATCAGGGGGCATAGCAATCAGCCCCAGCATTTT
.	TRBD2	TRBV27	TRBJ2-2	CASRKRGTGELFF	TGTGCCAGCAGGAAGCGGGGGACCGGGGAGCTGTTTTTT
.	.	TRBV30	TRBJ1-3	CAWRRGGGHTIYF	TGTGCCTGGAGGCGGGGAGGGGGGCACACCATATATTTT
.	.	TRBV7-9	TRBJ1-1	CASSLEFGAPRTEAFF	TGTGCCAGCAGCTTAGAATTTGGGGCCCCGAGGACTGAAGCTTTCTTT
.	.	TRBV13	TRBJ2-7	CASSLQGSLPKQYF	TGTGCCAGCAGCTTACAGGGGTCTCTTCCGAAGCAGTACTTC
.	TRBD1	TRBV12-3/TRBV12-4	TRBJ2-7	CASRGDSGHEQYF	TGTGCCAGCAGGGGGGACAGCGGCCACGAGCAGTACTTC